This entry describes one TCR beta chain. Its antigen is currently unknown. The germline V and J ends were trimmed by 11 bases and 4 bases, with 23 bases remaining between them. Germline V gene sequence: CDR1 SGHVS, CDR2 FQNEAQ. This CDR3 is built from 16 residues. This specimen belongs to a study of siplizumab effects on memory and regulatory T cells. Study outcomes and limitations: Neither a naive nor a memory phenotype was assignable to roughly 75-95% of proliferating CD4+ or CD8+ clones. Where siplizumab was present, mappable alloreactive CD4+ clones averaged approximately 66% Treg-derived, compared with roughly 30% in controls.

Around 9.8 x 10^4 TCR templates were measured in each sample. This table comes from immunoSEQ multiplex PCR, and its TCRdb copy is limited to in-frame clones, with some not included. This sample yields about 100,000 clones, of which 92% are seen a single time; around 1.1% belongs to the top ten. Specimen: CD4+ T cells sorted from blood. The TCR was taken from a human donor in good health. This rearrangement joins TRBV7-8 to TRBJ2-2, with D unclear. The CDR3 protein is CAARAGSLSGTGELFF. CDR3 in DNA: TGTGCCGCCCGGGCTGGATCTCTGTCGGGCACCGGGGAGCTGTTTTTT.